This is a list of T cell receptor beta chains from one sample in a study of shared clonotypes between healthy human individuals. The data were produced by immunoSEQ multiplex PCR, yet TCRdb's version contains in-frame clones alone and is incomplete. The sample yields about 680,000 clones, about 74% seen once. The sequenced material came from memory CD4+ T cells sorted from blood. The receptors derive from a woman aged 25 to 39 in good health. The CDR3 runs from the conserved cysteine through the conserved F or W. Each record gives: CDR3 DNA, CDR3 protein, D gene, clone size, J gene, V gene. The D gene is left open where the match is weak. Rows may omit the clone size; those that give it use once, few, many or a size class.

cdr3_nt: TGTGCCAGTAGTATAGCCCTGAGGGAGAACACTGAAGCTTTCTTT; cdr3_aa: CASSIALRENTEAFF; d_call: .; clone_size: .; j_call: TRBJ1-1; v_call: TRBV19
cdr3_nt: TGTGCCAGCAGCTTACGTGCGAACACTGAAGCTTTCTTT; cdr3_aa: CASSLRANTEAFF; d_call: .; clone_size: .; j_call: TRBJ1-1; v_call: TRBV7-3
cdr3_nt: TGTGCCATCCGAGGGGGACAGGGATTCCATGAGCAGTTCTTC; cdr3_aa: CAIRGGQGFHEQFF; d_call: TRBD1; clone_size: .; j_call: TRBJ2-1; v_call: TRBV10-3
cdr3_nt: TGTGCCAGCAGCTCGGGACAGGGAAACGAAAAACTGTTTTTT; cdr3_aa: CASSSGQGNEKLFF; d_call: TRBD1; clone_size: .; j_call: TRBJ1-4; v_call: TRBV7-9
cdr3_nt: TGTGCCAGCAGCCTGCAGCAGGGGGTCGGAAAGTATGGCTACACCTTC; cdr3_aa: CASSLQQGVGKYGYTF; d_call: TRBD1; clone_size: .; j_call: TRBJ1-2; v_call: TRBV7-9
cdr3_nt: TGCACCAGCAGCCACGGGGGACTAGCGGGAGCCCACCCCTACGAGCAGTACTTC; cdr3_aa: CTSSHGGLAGAHPYEQYF; d_call: .; clone_size: once; j_call: TRBJ2-7; v_call: TRBV1
cdr3_nt: TGTGCCGGCCGTTTCGGGACTTTGTTTACAGATACGCAGTATTTT; cdr3_aa: CAGRFGTLFTDTQYF; d_call: .; clone_size: .; j_call: TRBJ2-3; v_call: TRBV2
cdr3_nt: TGTGCCAGCAGCGCACGACAGGGGGCGGACTACGAGCAGTACTTC; cdr3_aa: CASSARQGADYEQYF; d_call: TRBD1; clone_size: .; j_call: TRBJ2-7; v_call: TRBV5-6
cdr3_nt: TGTGCCACCCGGACAGCCTGGGCGCAGTACTTC; cdr3_aa: CATRTAWAQYF; d_call: .; clone_size: .; j_call: TRBJ2-7; v_call: TRBV28
cdr3_nt: TGCGCCAGCAGCGAGACTAGCCAGGTCTTGGAGCAGTACTTC; cdr3_aa: CASSETSQVLEQYF; d_call: TRBD2; clone_size: .; j_call: TRBJ2-5; v_call: TRBV4-1
cdr3_nt: TGTGCCAGTAGCAATTTTCACCGCCGGGATACGCAGTATTTT; cdr3_aa: CASSNFHRRDTQYF; d_call: .; clone_size: .; j_call: TRBJ2-3; v_call: TRBV19
cdr3_nt: TGTGCTAGTGGACCCGATTCAGGCGTCACCGGGGAGCTGTTTTTT; cdr3_aa: CASGPDSGVTGELFF; d_call: .; clone_size: few; j_call: TRBJ2-2; v_call: TRBV12-5
cdr3_nt: TGTGCCAGTTCGGACAGGGGGCCTAGCGAGCAGTACTTC; cdr3_aa: CASSDRGPSEQYF; d_call: TRBD1; clone_size: .; j_call: TRBJ2-7; v_call: TRBV11-1
cdr3_nt: TGTGCCAGCACCAAAGCCAGGATAATCATGAACACTGAAGCTTTCTTT; cdr3_aa: CASTKARIIMNTEAFF; d_call: .; clone_size: .; j_call: TRBJ1-1; v_call: TRBV7-8
cdr3_nt: TGTGCCAGCTCACCACCCCGGGACAGGGGGCATCAGCCCCAGCATTTT; cdr3_aa: CASSPPRDRGHQPQHF; d_call: TRBD1; clone_size: .; j_call: TRBJ1-5; v_call: TRBV18
cdr3_nt: TGCAGTGCTGCTGGGGGGAATGAGCAGTTCTTC; cdr3_aa: CSAAGGNEQFF; d_call: .; clone_size: .; j_call: TRBJ2-1; v_call: TRBV20-1
cdr3_nt: TGTGCCACCAGCAGAGATCAGGGGATGGAGCCCCAGCATTTT; cdr3_aa: CATSRDQGMEPQHF; d_call: .; clone_size: .; j_call: TRBJ1-5; v_call: TRBV15
cdr3_nt: TGTGCCAGCACAGGGGGATTTGGCTACACCTTC; cdr3_aa: CASTGGFGYTF; d_call: TRBD1; clone_size: .; j_call: TRBJ1-2; v_call: TRBV28
cdr3_nt: TGTGCCAGCAGCCTCGCCGGGACAGAAGAGACCCAGTACTTC; cdr3_aa: CASSLAGTEETQYF; d_call: TRBD1; clone_size: few; j_call: TRBJ2-5; v_call: TRBV7-3
cdr3_nt: TGTGCCAGCAGCTTACTTAAGGGGACTTCCTACAATGAGCAGTTCTTC; cdr3_aa: CASSLLKGTSYNEQFF; d_call: .; clone_size: .; j_call: TRBJ2-1; v_call: TRBV13
cdr3_nt: TGTGCCAGCAGTTACTCGTCAAACGGTGCCACAGATACGCAGTATTTT; cdr3_aa: CASSYSSNGATDTQYF; d_call: .; clone_size: .; j_call: TRBJ2-3; v_call: TRBV6-5
cdr3_nt: TGTGCCAGCAGTCCCCCGGATAGGCGAGAGACCCAGTACTTC; cdr3_aa: CASSPPDRRETQYF; d_call: .; clone_size: .; j_call: TRBJ2-5; v_call: TRBV27
cdr3_nt: TGTGCCAGCAGTGAAACCTTATATGGCTACACCTTC; cdr3_aa: CASSETLYGYTF; d_call: .; clone_size: .; j_call: TRBJ1-2; v_call: TRBV6-1
cdr3_nt: TGTGCCAGCAGAGGACAGAACACTGAAGCTTTCTTT; cdr3_aa: CASRGQNTEAFF; d_call: .; clone_size: .; j_call: TRBJ1-1; v_call: TRBV6-1
cdr3_nt: TGTGCCAGCCATAGCTCTGGGGCCAACGTCCTGACTTTC; cdr3_aa: CASHSSGANVLTF; d_call: .; clone_size: .; j_call: TRBJ2-6; v_call: TRBV2
cdr3_nt: TGTGCCAGTGGGATTTACGGTCGGGGGCAGTATTTT; cdr3_aa: CASGIYGRGQYF; d_call: .; clone_size: .; j_call: TRBJ2-3; v_call: TRBV27
cdr3_nt: TGTGCCAGCAGCCTTTACGGGCAGGGAGAGACCCAGTACTTC; cdr3_aa: CASSLYGQGETQYF; d_call: .; clone_size: .; j_call: TRBJ2-5; v_call: TRBV7-7
cdr3_nt: TGTGCCAGCGCCACCGTGAGGGGGGCCTATGGTTACACCTTC; cdr3_aa: CASATVRGAYGYTF; d_call: .; clone_size: .; j_call: TRBJ1-2; v_call: TRBV6-6
cdr3_nt: TGTGCCAGTAGTAGAAGCATATGGGACTACGAGCAGTACTTC; cdr3_aa: CASSRSIWDYEQYF; d_call: .; clone_size: .; j_call: TRBJ2-7; v_call: TRBV19
cdr3_nt: TGTGCCAGCAGTCTGTCTGGGACAGGGTACGGCGAGCAGTACTTC; cdr3_aa: CASSLSGTGYGEQYF; d_call: TRBD1; clone_size: .; j_call: TRBJ2-7; v_call: TRBV28
cdr3_nt: TGTGCCAGCAGGCGAAACAGGGAGCAGTACTTC; cdr3_aa: CASRRNREQYF; d_call: .; clone_size: .; j_call: TRBJ2-7; v_call: TRBV2
cdr3_nt: TGTGCCAGCAGCCCGGGACTTGGCAAAAACATTCAGTACTTC; cdr3_aa: CASSPGLGKNIQYF; d_call: .; clone_size: .; j_call: TRBJ2-4; v_call: TRBV2
cdr3_nt: TGTGCCAGTAGTAAGCGCGTTCTTCCGCGGGAGCTGTTTTTT; cdr3_aa: CASSKRVLPRELFF; d_call: .; clone_size: .; j_call: TRBJ2-2; v_call: TRBV19
cdr3_nt: TGTGCCAGCAGGGGGGAGTCGGGAGTCAATGAGCAGTTCTTC; cdr3_aa: CASRGESGVNEQFF; d_call: .; clone_size: .; j_call: TRBJ2-1; v_call: TRBV25-1
cdr3_nt: TGCGCCAGCAGCCAAGTTGGGGGAACTAATGAAAAACTGTTTTTT; cdr3_aa: CASSQVGGTNEKLFF; d_call: .; clone_size: .; j_call: TRBJ1-4; v_call: TRBV4-1
cdr3_nt: TGCGCCAGCAGCTTGTCTGTCACAGATACGCAGTATTTT; cdr3_aa: CASSLSVTDTQYF; d_call: .; clone_size: .; j_call: TRBJ2-3; v_call: TRBV5-1
cdr3_nt: TGCGCCAGCAGCCTGGGGGTAGCGAACACCGGGGAGCTGTTTTTT; cdr3_aa: CASSLGVANTGELFF; d_call: .; clone_size: .; j_call: TRBJ2-2; v_call: TRBV5-1
cdr3_nt: TGTGCCAGCAGTAAGGGACTACCAGAGCAGTACTTC; cdr3_aa: CASSKGLPEQYF; d_call: TRBD2; clone_size: once; j_call: TRBJ2-5; v_call: TRBV6-5
cdr3_nt: TGCAGCGTTGAACGAGTTTGGGGAGGCGGAGCTTTCTTT; cdr3_aa: CSVERVWGGGAFF; d_call: .; clone_size: .; j_call: TRBJ1-1; v_call: TRBV29-1
cdr3_nt: TGTGCCAGCCGCCGGGGGGGAAGCTATGAAAAACTGTTTTTT; cdr3_aa: CASRRGGSYEKLFF; d_call: .; clone_size: many; j_call: TRBJ1-4; v_call: TRBV28
cdr3_nt: TGTGCCAGCAGCTTAGTGGGGCAGCGGGCCACAGATACGCAGTATTTT; cdr3_aa: CASSLVGQRATDTQYF; d_call: .; clone_size: .; j_call: TRBJ2-3; v_call: TRBV7-8
cdr3_nt: TGTGCCAGCAGTGTGGAGTCTCAGAGGGCCTACGAGCAGTACTTC; cdr3_aa: CASSVESQRAYEQYF; d_call: .; clone_size: .; j_call: TRBJ2-7; v_call: TRBV2
cdr3_nt: TGTGCCAGCAGCTACGGGACTAGCGGGATAGTAAGTTCCTACGAGCAGTACTTC; cdr3_aa: CASSYGTSGIVSSYEQYF; d_call: TRBD2; clone_size: .; j_call: TRBJ2-7; v_call: TRBV7-9
cdr3_nt: TGCGCCAGCAGCACAGGGACAGAAGGCAACGAGCAGTACTTC; cdr3_aa: CASSTGTEGNEQYF; d_call: TRBD1; clone_size: few; j_call: TRBJ2-7; v_call: TRBV5-1
cdr3_nt: TGTGCCAGCAGTGAAAGTGCCATTGGGGAGACCCAGTACTTC; cdr3_aa: CASSESAIGETQYF; d_call: .; clone_size: once; j_call: TRBJ2-5; v_call: TRBV6-1
cdr3_nt: TGTGCCAGCAGCCCACAGCGATATGGCTACACCTTC; cdr3_aa: CASSPQRYGYTF; d_call: .; clone_size: .; j_call: TRBJ1-2; v_call: TRBV28